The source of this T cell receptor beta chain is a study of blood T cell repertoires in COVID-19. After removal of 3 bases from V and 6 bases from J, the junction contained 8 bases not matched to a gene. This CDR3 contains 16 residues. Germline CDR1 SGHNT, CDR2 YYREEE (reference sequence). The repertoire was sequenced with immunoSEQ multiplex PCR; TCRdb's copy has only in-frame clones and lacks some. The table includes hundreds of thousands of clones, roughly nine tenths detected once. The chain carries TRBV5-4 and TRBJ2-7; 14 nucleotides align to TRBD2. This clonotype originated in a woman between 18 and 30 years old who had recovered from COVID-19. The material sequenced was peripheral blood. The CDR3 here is CASSSRGGLAGVEQYF. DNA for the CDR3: TGTGCCAGCAGCTCTAGGGGGGGACTAGCGGGAGTCGAGCAGTACTTC. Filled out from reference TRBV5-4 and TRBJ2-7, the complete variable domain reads ETGVTQSPTHLIKTRGQQVTLRCSSQSGHNTVSWYQQALGQGPQFIFQYYREEENGRGNFPPRFSGLQFPNYSSELNVNALELDDSALYLCASSSRGGLAGVEQYFGPGTRLTVT.